A single sample gave rise to the 26 T cell receptor beta chains below, sequenced in a study of cytotoxic CD8 clonotypes in ibrutinib-treated CLL (dated by TCRdb to the early 2020s). Libraries were constructed by the immunoSEQ multiplex PCR assay. The table was pulled from immuneACCESS by TCRdb, which kept in-frame rearrangements only. Such tables lose some clones; where checked, under half of the loss comes from unresolved V genes, and the rest has no known cause. The sample profile shows about 300,000 clones; approximately 79% of them were found once. 5.6% of the sample comes from the top ten. The time point label of this sample denotes: progressive disease on ibrutinib. The sequencing used PBMCs, collected at disease progression, from a patient treated with ibrutinib. These receptors all come from a human donor with chronic lymphocytic leukemia.

V is TRBV7-9 and J is TRBJ1-1; no clear D gene. Per the germline V gene, CDR1 is SEHNR and CDR2 is FQNEAQ (reference sequence). This CDR3 has 13 residues. Trimming shortened V by 5 bases and J by 4 bases, and 11 bases separated the two germline ends. CDR3 sequence: CASSMLGGTEAFF. Written as DNA, the CDR3 is TGTGCCAGCAGCATGTTGGGTGGCACTGAAGCTTTCTTT.

The genes are TRBV14 and TRBJ2-3; 8 bases fit TRBD1. V trimming: 5 bases; J trimming: 3 bases; junction bases outside the gene matches: 1. This CDR3 is built from 13 residues. The germline V gene encodes CDR1 SGHDN and CDR2 FVKESK. The CDR3 DNA follows: TGTGCCAGCAGCTGGACAGGGACAGATACGCAGTATTTT. This translates into CASSWTGTDTQYF.

The CDR3 here is CSINRGFEAFF. Written as DNA, the CDR3 is TGCAGCATCAACAGGGGCTTTGAAGCTTTCTTT. The chain couples TRBV29-1 to TRBJ1-1, with 7 positions matching TRBD1. The germline CDR1 and CDR2 sequences are SQVTM and ANQGSEA. The CDR3 loop spans 11 amino acids. V shed 8 bases, J shed 7 bases, and the junction held 7 bases outside the gene matches. The whole variable domain, filled in from reference TRBV29-1 and TRBJ1-1, reads SAVISQKPSRDICQRGTSLTIQCQVDSQVTMMFWYRQQPGQSLTLIATANQGSEATYESGFVIDKFPISRPNLTFSTLTVSNMSPEDSSIYLCSINRGFEAFFGQGTRLTVV.

The chain links TRBV15 to TRBJ2-7, with 10 positions matching TRBD2. Germline CDR1 and CDR2: LNHNV and YYDKDF (reference sequence). The CDR3 is 15 residues long. V shed 0 bases and J 6 bases; nucleotides not matched to a gene: 5. CDR3: CATSRDRAGGREQYF. The CDR3 coding sequence is TGTGCCACCAGCAGAGACAGAGCGGGAGGGCGCGAGCAGTACTTC.

The rearrangement uses TRBV7-8 and TRBJ1-2, with no clear D. With 4 bases removed from V and 2 bases from J, the gap between germline ends came to 8 bases. The germline CDR1 and CDR2 sequences are SGHVS and FQNEAQ. This CDR3 is 13 amino acids long. This CDR3 is CASSSAVNYGYTF. CDR3 sequence (DNA): TGTGCCAGCAGCTCTGCAGTAAACTATGGCTACACCTTC.

This clone was detected only once. The chain recombines TRBV15 with TRBJ2-7, with 8 positions matching TRBD2. The germline V gene encodes CDR1 LNHNV and CDR2 YYDKDF (reference sequence). The J segment lost 3 bases and the V segment lost 5 bases, leaving 3 bases of the junction unmatched. CDR3 length: 13 amino acids. CDR3 in DNA: TGTGCCACCAGCGTCGGGAGGGGCTACGAGCAGTACTTC. It is translated as CATSVGRGYEQYF.

This clone was counted a single time. CDR3 protein: CASSSDRDRHYEQYF. Here the CDR3 DNA reads TGTGCCAGCAGCTCGGACCGGGACAGACACTACGAGCAGTACTTC. V is TRBV5-6 and J is TRBJ2-7; 7 positions agree with TRBD1. CDR1 SGHDT and CDR2 YYEEEE come from the germline V gene. The V and J ends lost 3 bases and 3 bases, in that order; junction bases with no gene match: 9. The CDR3 runs to 15 residues.

The genes are TRBV4-1 and TRBJ2-3; no clear D gene. Germline lookup yields CDR1 MGHRA and CDR2 YSYEKL. This CDR3 has 13 amino acids. The V end lost 4 bases, the J end lost 4 bases, and 9 bases lay between the germline ends. DNA of the CDR3: TGCGCCAGCAGCCCCTTCCCCCCAGATACGCAGTATTTT. Encoded protein: CASSPFPPDTQYF.

The chain carries TRBV27 and TRBJ2-1; TRBD1 might be the D (7 bases). In germline, CDR1 is MNHEY, CDR2 SMNVEV (reference sequence). V gave up 5 bases and J gave up 1 base, with 15 bases separating them. CDR3 length: 16 residues. CDR3 protein: CASSTPQGGSYNEQFF. CDR3 sequence (DNA): TGTGCCAGCAGTACACCCCAGGGGGGATCCTACAATGAGCAGTTCTTC.

A few counts support this clone. The chain carries TRBV28 and TRBJ2-5; D ambiguous. The CDR3 runs to 12 residues. V lost 6 bases to trimming and J lost 6 bases, with 11 bases between them. Germline CDR1 MDHEN, CDR2 SYDVKM. Here the CDR3 reads CASSPGRQTQYF. The DNA for the CDR3 is TGTGCCAGCAGCCCCGGGCGACAGACCCAGTACTTC.

Notes on this clone: A junction boundary mismatches the germline segment, possibly from a read error. This sample includes further DNA sequences coding for the same CDR3. This chain links TRBV27 with TRBJ2-1; 11 positions match TRBD2. Germline lookup yields CDR1 MNHEY and CDR2 SMNVEV (reference sequence). This CDR3 contains 16 residues. The CDR3 region is CASSSPGLADYNEQFF. DNA for the CDR3: TGTGCCAGTAGTTCACCGGGACTAGCGGACTACAATGAGCAGTTCTTC.

The chain couples TRBV7-9 to TRBJ2-1; tentatively, D is TRBD2 (6 bases). V lost 5 bases and J 7 bases, leaving 18 bases between the germline ends. The CDR3 extends over 15 amino acids. The germline V gene encodes CDR1 SEHNR and CDR2 FQNEAQ (reference sequence). In nucleotides, the CDR3 is TGTGCCAGCAGCCCTACTCCCTCCCGGGGGAATGAGCAGTTCTTC. Encoded protein: CASSPTPSRGNEQFF. Using reference TRBV7-9 and TRBJ2-1 for the parts outside the CDR3, the full variable domain is DTGVSQNPRHKITKRGQNVTFRCDPISEHNRLYWYRQTLGQGPEFLTYFQNEAQLEKSRLLSDRFSAERPKGSFSTLEIQRTEQGDSAMYLCASSPTPSRGNEQFFGPGTRLTVL.

The J gene is TRBJ2-1, the V gene TRBV11-3; either TRBD1 or TRBD2 may supply D (5 bases each). Deletions cut 6 bases from V and 7 bases from J, with 10 bases between. CDR1 is SGHNT, CDR2 YENEEA, per germline. CDR3 length: 12 amino acids. CDR3 protein: CASRAGTNEQFF. CDR3 sequence (DNA): TGTGCCAGCAGGGCAGGGACGAATGAGCAGTTCTTC. Based on the CDR3 plus reference TRBV11-3 and TRBJ2-1, the full variable domain is EAGVVQSPRYKIIEKKQPVAFWCNPISGHNTLYWYLQNLGQGPELLIRYENEEAVDDSQLPKDRFSAERLKGVDSTLKIQPAELGDSAVYLCASRAGTNEQFFGPGTRLTVL.

This clone was observed a handful of times. This chain uses TRBV15 with TRBJ2-7; D possibly corresponds to TRBD2 (7 bases). Trimming took 11 bases from V and 6 from J, leaving 17 bases between them. CDR3 length: 12 residues. Germline V gene lookup returns CDR1 LNHNV and CDR2 YYDKDF (reference sequence). Here the CDR3 reads CAPRRGATEQYF. CDR3 DNA sequence: TGTGCCCCTCGACGGGGGGCTACCGAGCAGTACTTC.

The V gene is TRBV7-6, the J gene TRBJ1-1; 7 bases line up with TRBD1. Losses at the gene ends were 5 bases for V and 7 bases for J; bases not matched to a gene: 10. The CDR3 covers 14 residues. Germline CDR1 SGHVS, CDR2 FNYEAQ. CDR3 residues: CASSPRTGTNEAFF. In nucleotides, the CDR3 is TGTGCCAGCAGCCCTCGGACAGGAACAAATGAAGCTTTCTTT. The full variable domain, its missing parts supplied by reference TRBV7-6 and TRBJ1-1, is GAGVSQSPRYKVTKRGQDVALRCDPISGHVSLYWYRQALGQGPEFLTYFNYEAQQDKSGLPNDRFSAERPEGSISTLTIQRTEQRDSAMYRCASSPRTGTNEAFFGQGTRLTVV.

The rearrangement joins TRBV10-1 to TRBJ2-7, with 7 bases lining up with TRBD1. Germline-derived CDR1 and CDR2 are WNHNN and SYGVQD (reference sequence). Germline trimming cut 3 bases from V and 6 bases from J; bases unmatched to any gene: 17. This CDR3 comprises 17 residues. The CDR3: CASSDSVRGPLNSEQYF. The CDR3 coding sequence is TGCGCCAGCAGTGATTCAGTAAGGGGGCCCCTCAACTCCGAGCAGTACTTC.

V gene TRBV7-6 combines with J gene TRBJ2-2, with D perhaps being TRBD1 or TRBD2 (5 bases each). The CDR3 covers 16 residues. The germline gives CDR1 SGHVS, CDR2 FNYEAQ. V lost 5 bases and J 0 bases, leaving 13 bases between the germline ends. In DNA, the CDR3 is TGTGCCAGCAGCCCCCGGGACGGCTCGAACACCGGGGAGCTGTTTTTT. Its protein product is CASSPRDGSNTGELFF.

The chain couples TRBV6-5 to TRBJ2-5; possibly TRBD1 or TRBD2 for D (5 bases each). CDR1 is MNHEY, CDR2 SVGAGI, per germline. CDR3 length: 14 residues. The ends were cut back, 2 bases at V and 0 bases at J, with 7 bases in the middle. The CDR3 bases are TGTGCCAGCAGTTACGAGGGGAACCAAGAGACCCAGTACTTC. This gives the protein CASSYEGNQETQYF.

The CDR3 nucleotides read TGTGCCAGCAGTGTCTCCGGGGGGAAAGATACGCAGTATTTT. It is translated as CASSVSGGKDTQYF. V is TRBV2 and J is TRBJ2-3; 7 nucleotides align to TRBD2. The CDR3 loop spans 14 amino acids. Trimming cost V 4 bases and J 5 bases; bases outside gene matches: 6. The germline V gene encodes CDR1 SNHLY and CDR2 FYNNEI.

The rearrangement uses TRBV29-1 and TRBJ2-5, with 7 bases matching TRBD1. V gave up 0 bases and J gave up 2 bases; unmatched junction bases: 12. The V gene's germline CDR1 is SQVTM and CDR2 ANQGSEA. The CDR3 consists of 17 residues. The CDR3 loop is CSVEDLDRANTQETQYF. The CDR3 coding sequence is TGCAGCGTTGAAGATCTTGACAGGGCAAACACACAAGAGACCCAGTACTTC.

The CDR3 DNA follows: TGTGCCAGCAGCTTAGAGGGGACGGCCCGGAACGAGCAGTACTTC. It encodes CASSLEGTARNEQYF. The V call is TRBV7-2, the J call TRBJ2-7, with D perhaps matching TRBD1 or TRBD2 (5 bases each). The CDR3 is 15 amino acids. Trimming left V 1 base short and J 5 bases short, with 15 bases between. Germline V gene data show CDR1 as SGHTA and CDR2 as FQGNSA. Based on the CDR3 plus reference TRBV7-2 and TRBJ2-7, the full variable domain is GAGVSQSPSNKVTEKGKDVELRCDPISGHTALYWYRQSLGQGLEFLIYFQGNSAPDKSGLPSDRFSAERTGGSVSTLTIQRTQQEDSAVYLCASSLEGTARNEQYFGPGTRLTVT.

The CDR3, as DNA: TGTGCCAGCAGTTGGGACGGGGGCGAGCAGTACTTC. Amino acids: CASSWDGGEQYF. The rearrangement links TRBV28 to TRBJ2-7; possibly TRBD2 for D (6 bases). Trimming removed 4 bases at V and 6 bases at J, with 10 bases between. Germline CDR1 and CDR2: MDHEN and SYDVKM. The CDR3 covers 12 residues.

There are a few counts of this clone. The rearrangement links TRBV20-1 to TRBJ2-1, with a tentative D call TRBD2 (5 bases). Germline V gene sequence: CDR1 DFQATT, CDR2 SNEGSKA (reference sequence). This CDR3 contains 11 residues. The CDR3 bases are TGCAGCATGACTAATTTCGATGAGCAGTTCTTC. Encoded protein: CSMTNFDEQFF.

The CDR3 loop reads CASSLVSGVTYEQYF. As DNA, the CDR3 is TGTGCCAGCAGCTTAGTTTCAGGGGTCACCTACGAGCAGTACTTC. The genes are TRBV11-1 and TRBJ2-7, with D perhaps TRBD1 (6 bases). Trimming shortened V by 1 base and J by 2 bases, and 12 bases separated the two germline ends. This CDR3 comprises 15 residues. Germline loops: CDR1 SGHAT, CDR2 FQDESV (reference sequence). Drawing the rest from reference TRBV11-1 and TRBJ2-7, the complete variable domain is EAEVAQSPRYKITEKSQAVAFWCDPISGHATLYWYRQILGQGPELLVQFQDESVVDDSQLPKDRFSAERLKGVDSTLKIQPAELGDSAMYLCASSLVSGVTYEQYFGPGTRLTVT.

V is TRBV5-6 and J is TRBJ2-1; D is possibly TRBD2 (6 bases). In germline, CDR1 is SGHDT, CDR2 YYEEEE. The V end lost 0 bases, the J end lost 2 bases, and 9 bases lay between the germline ends. This CDR3 is built from 15 residues. CDR3 bases: TGTGCCAGCAGCTTGGGTGGGGGGACCTACAATGAGCAGTTCTTC. It encodes CASSLGGGTYNEQFF.

The chain employs TRBV10-3 and TRBJ1-2; D call uncertain. From germline, CDR1 is ENHRY and CDR2 SYGVKD. The CDR3 loop spans 14 amino acids. Trimming stripped 0 bases from V and 2 bases from J, with 7 bases between. CDR3 DNA: TGTGCCATCAGTGAGTCGGTCAGGAACTATGGCTACACCTTC. Translating gives CAISESVRNYGYTF.